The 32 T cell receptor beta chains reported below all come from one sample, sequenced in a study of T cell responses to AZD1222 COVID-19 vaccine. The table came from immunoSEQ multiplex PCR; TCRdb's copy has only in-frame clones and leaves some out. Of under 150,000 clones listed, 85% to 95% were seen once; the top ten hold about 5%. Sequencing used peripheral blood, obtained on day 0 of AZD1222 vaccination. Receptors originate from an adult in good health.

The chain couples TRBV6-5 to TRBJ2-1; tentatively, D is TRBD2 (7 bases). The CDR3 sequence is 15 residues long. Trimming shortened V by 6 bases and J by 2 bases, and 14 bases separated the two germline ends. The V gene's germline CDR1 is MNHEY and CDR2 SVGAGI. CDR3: CASSSGGAPYNEQFF. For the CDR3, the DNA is TGTGCCAGCAGCTCGGGGGGCGCTCCCTACAATGAGCAGTTCTTC.

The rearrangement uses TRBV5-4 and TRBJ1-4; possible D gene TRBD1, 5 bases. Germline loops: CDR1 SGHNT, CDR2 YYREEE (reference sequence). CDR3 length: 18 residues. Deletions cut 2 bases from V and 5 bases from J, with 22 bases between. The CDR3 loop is CASSLGVLRGGRNEKLFF. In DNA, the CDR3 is TGTGCCAGCAGCTTAGGGGTTTTAAGGGGAGGTAGAAATGAAAAACTGTTTTTT.

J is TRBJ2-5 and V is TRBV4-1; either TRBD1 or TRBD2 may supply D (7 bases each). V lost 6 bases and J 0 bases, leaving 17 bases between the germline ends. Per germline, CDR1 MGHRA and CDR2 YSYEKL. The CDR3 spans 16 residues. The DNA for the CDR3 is TGCGCCAGCAGGGCCGACAGGGCGGGGGACCAAGAGACCCAGTACTTC. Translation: CASRADRAGDQETQYF.

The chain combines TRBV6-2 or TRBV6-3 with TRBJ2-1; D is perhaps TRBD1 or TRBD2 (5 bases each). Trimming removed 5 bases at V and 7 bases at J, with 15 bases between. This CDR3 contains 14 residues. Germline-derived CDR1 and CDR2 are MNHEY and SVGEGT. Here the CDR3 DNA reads TGTGCCAGCAGTCCGTTGGGGGTCGGGAATGAGCAGTTCTTC. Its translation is CASSPLGVGNEQFF.

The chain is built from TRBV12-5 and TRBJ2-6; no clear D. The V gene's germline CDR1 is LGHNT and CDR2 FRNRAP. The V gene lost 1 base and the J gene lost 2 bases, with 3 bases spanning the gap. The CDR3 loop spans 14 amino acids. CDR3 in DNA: TGTGCTAGTGGTTTGGACACTGGGGCCAACGTCCTGACTTTC. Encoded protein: CASGLDTGANVLTF.

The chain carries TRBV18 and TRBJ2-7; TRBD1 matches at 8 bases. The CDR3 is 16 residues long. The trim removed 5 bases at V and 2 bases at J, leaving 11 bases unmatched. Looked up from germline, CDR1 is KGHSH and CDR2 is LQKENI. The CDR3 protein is CASSKNRDRFAYEQYF. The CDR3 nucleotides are TGTGCCAGCTCAAAAAACCGGGACAGGTTCGCCTACGAGCAGTACTTC.

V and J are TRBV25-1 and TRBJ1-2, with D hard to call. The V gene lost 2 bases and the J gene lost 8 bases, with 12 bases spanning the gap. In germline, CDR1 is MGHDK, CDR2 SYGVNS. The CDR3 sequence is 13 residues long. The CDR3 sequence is CASSEGRLVGYTF. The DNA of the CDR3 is TGTGCCAGCAGTGAAGGCAGGCTAGTCGGCTACACCTTC.

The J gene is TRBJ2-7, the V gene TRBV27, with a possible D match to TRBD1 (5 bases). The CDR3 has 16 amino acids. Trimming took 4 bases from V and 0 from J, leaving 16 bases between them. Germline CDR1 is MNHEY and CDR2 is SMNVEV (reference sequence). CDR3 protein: CASSSTGKLGSYEQYF. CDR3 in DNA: TGTGCCAGCAGTTCAACAGGAAAACTCGGCTCCTACGAGCAGTACTTC.

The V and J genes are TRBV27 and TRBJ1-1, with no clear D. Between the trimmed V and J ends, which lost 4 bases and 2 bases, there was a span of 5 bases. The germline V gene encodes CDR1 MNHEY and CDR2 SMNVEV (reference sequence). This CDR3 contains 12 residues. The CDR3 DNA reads TGTGCCAGCAGTTCACAAAACACTGAAGCTTTCTTT. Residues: CASSSQNTEAFF.

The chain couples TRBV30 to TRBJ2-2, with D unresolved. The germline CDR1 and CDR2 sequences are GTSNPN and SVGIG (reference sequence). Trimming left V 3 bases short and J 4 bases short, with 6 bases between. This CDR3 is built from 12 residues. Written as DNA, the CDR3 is TGTGCCTGGAGGGAATTCACCGGGGAGCTGTTTTTT. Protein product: CAWREFTGELFF.

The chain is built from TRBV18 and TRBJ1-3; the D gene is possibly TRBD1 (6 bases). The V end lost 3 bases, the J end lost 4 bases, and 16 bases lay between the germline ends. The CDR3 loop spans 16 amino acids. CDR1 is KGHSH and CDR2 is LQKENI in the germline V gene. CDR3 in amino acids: CASSPGQPLSGNTIYF. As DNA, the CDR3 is TGTGCCAGCTCACCGGGACAACCACTCTCCGGAAACACCATATATTTT.

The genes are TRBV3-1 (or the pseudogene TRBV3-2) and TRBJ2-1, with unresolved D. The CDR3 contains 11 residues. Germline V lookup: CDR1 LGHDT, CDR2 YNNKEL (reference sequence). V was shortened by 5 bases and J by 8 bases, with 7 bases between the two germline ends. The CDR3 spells CASSSGDEQFF. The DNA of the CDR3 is TGTGCCAGCAGCTCTGGGGATGAGCAGTTCTTC.

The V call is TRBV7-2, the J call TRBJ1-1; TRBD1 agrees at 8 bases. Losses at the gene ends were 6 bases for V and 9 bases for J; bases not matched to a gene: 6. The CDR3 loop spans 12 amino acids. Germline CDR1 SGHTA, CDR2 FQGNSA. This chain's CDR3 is CASSSRTGQAFF. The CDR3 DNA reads TGTGCCAGCAGTTCAAGGACAGGGCAAGCTTTCTTT.

The CDR3 protein is CASSLAQAPYEQYF. The CDR3 DNA is TGCGCCAGCAGCTTGGCTCAGGCCCCCTACGAGCAGTACTTC. The chain recombines TRBV5-1 with TRBJ2-7; D gene unclear. Per the germline V gene, CDR1 is SGHRS and CDR2 is YFSETQ. CDR3 size: 14 residues. V lost 0 bases and J 2 bases, leaving 9 bases between the germline ends. Full variable domain (missing parts from reference TRBV5-1 and TRBJ2-7): KAGVTQTPRYLIKTRGQQVTLSCSPISGHRSVSWYQQTPGQGLQFLFEYFSETQRNKGNFPGRFSGRQFSNSRSEMNVSTLELGDSALYLCASSLAQAPYEQYFGPGTRLTVT.

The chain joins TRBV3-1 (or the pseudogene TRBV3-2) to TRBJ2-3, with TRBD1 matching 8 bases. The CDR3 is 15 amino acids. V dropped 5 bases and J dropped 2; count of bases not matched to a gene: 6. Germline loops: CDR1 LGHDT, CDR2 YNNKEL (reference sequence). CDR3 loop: CASSSQGGHTDTQYF. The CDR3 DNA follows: TGTGCCAGCAGCTCACAGGGGGGACACACAGATACGCAGTATTTT.

This CDR3 reads CSVETGTGGNGPQHF. The CDR3 DNA follows: TGCAGCGTTGAAACCGGGACAGGGGGCAATGGGCCCCAGCATTTT. The chain recombines TRBV29-1 with TRBJ1-5, with 12 nucleotides matching TRBD1. This CDR3 is built from 15 residues. V was clipped by 2 bases and J by 9 bases; unmatched bases: 8. Germline V lookup: CDR1 SQVTM, CDR2 ANQGSEA.

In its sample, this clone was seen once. This chain's CDR3 is CAWKGTVQETQYF. In DNA, the CDR3 is TGTGCCTGGAAAGGGACTGTACAAGAGACCCAGTACTTC. V gene TRBV30 combines with J gene TRBJ2-5, with D possibly TRBD2 on 6 matching bases. This CDR3 is built from 13 residues. Germline V gives CDR1 GTSNPN, CDR2 SVGIG (reference sequence). With 4 bases removed from V and 2 bases from J, the gap between germline ends came to 11 bases.

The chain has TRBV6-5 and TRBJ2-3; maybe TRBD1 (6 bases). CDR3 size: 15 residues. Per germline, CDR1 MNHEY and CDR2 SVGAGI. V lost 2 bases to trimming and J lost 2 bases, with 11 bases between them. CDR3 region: CASSYTRTATDTQYF. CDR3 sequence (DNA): TGTGCCAGCAGTTACACTCGGACAGCCACAGATACGCAGTATTTT.

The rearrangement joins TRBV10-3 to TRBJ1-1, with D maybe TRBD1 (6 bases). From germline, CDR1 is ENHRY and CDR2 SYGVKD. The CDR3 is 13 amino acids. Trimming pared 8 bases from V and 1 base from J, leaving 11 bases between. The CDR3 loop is CAICGGPNTEAFF. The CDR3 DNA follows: TGTGCCATCTGCGGGGGCCCGAACACTGAAGCTTTCTTT.

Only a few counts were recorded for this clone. CDR3 loop: CASCSGTSPLHF. CDR3 bases: TGTGCCAGCTGCTCGGGCACTTCACCCCTCCACTTT. This chain uses TRBV6-5 with TRBJ1-6, with D uncertain. Germline CDR1 MNHEY, CDR2 SVGAGI. Trimming took off 8 bases at V and 9 bases at J, with 11 bases between the two ends. The CDR3 covers 12 residues.

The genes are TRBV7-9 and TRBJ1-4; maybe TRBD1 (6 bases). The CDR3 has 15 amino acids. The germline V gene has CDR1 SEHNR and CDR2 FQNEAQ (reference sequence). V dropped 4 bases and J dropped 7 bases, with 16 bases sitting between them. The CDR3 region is CASSSPWGRGEKLFF. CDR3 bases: TGTGCCAGCAGCTCTCCTTGGGGGCGCGGTGAAAAACTGTTTTTT.

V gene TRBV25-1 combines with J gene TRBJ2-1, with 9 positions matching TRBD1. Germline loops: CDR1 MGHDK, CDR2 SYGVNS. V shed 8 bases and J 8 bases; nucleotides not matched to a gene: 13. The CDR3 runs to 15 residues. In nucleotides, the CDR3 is TGTGCCAGCGCGCACCGGGACAGGGTCTTCCATGAGCAGTTCTTC. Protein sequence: CASAHRDRVFHEQFF.

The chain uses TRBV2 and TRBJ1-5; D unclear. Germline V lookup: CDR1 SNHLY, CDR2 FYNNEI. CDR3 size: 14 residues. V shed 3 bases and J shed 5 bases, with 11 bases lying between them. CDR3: CASSESSPDQPQHF. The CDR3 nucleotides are TGTGCCAGCAGTGAGTCGTCCCCCGATCAGCCCCAGCATTTT.

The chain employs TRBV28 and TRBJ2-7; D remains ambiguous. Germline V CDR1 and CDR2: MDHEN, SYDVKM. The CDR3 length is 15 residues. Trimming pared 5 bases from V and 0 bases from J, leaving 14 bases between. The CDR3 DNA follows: TGTGCCAGCAGTCTCCAGAGTGCGCCCTCCTACGAGCAGTACTTC. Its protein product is CASSLQSAPSYEQYF.

CDR3 sequence: CASSQGQGWYEQYF. DNA for the CDR3: TGTGCCAGCAGCCAGGGACAGGGTTGGTACGAGCAGTACTTC. The chain recombines TRBV5-8 with TRBJ2-7; 9 bases map to TRBD1. The V segment lost 4 bases and the J segment 4 bases; nucleotides outside the gene matches: 6. Germline V CDR1 and CDR2: SGHTS, YDEGEE. This CDR3 region has 14 residues. The full variable domain, in which reference TRBV5-8 and TRBJ2-7 provide the parts outside the CDR3, is EAGVTQSPTHLIKTRGQQATLRCSPISGHTSVYWYQQALGLGLQFLLWYDEGEERNRGNFPPRFSGRQFPNYSSELNVNALELEDSALYLCASSQGQGWYEQYFGPGTRLTVT.

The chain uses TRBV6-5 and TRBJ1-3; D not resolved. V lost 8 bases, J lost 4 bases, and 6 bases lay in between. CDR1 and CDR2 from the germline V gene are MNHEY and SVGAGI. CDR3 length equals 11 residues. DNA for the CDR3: TGTGCCAGCGGTAGGGGAAACACCATATATTTT. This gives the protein CASGRGNTIYF.

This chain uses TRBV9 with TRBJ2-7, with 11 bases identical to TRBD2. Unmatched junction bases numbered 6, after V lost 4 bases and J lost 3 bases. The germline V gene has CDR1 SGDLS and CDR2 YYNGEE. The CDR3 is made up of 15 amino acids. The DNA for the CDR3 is TGTGCCAGCAGCCCGTCGACTAGCGGGGTCTACGAGCAGTACTTC. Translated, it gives CASSPSTSGVYEQYF.

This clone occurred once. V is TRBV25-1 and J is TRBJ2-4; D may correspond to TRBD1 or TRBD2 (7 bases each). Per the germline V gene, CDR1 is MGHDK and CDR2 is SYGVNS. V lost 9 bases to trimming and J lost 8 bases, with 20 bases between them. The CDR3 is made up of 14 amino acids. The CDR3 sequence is CARTGDRAGDIQYF. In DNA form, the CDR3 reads TGTGCCAGGACAGGAGACAGGGCGGGGGACATTCAGTACTTC. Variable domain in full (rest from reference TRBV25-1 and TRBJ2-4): EADIYQTPRYLVIGTGKKITLECSQTMGHDKMYWYQQDPGMELHLIHYSYGVNSTEKGDLSSESTVSRIRTEHFPLTLESARPSHTSQYLCARTGDRAGDIQYFGAGTRLSVL.

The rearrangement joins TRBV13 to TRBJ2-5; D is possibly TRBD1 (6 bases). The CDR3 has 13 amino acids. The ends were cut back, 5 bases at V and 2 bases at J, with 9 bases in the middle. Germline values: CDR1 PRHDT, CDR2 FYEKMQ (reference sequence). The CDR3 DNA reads TGTGCCAGCAGCCCCAGGGGACAAGAGACCCAGTACTTC. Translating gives CASSPRGQETQYF.

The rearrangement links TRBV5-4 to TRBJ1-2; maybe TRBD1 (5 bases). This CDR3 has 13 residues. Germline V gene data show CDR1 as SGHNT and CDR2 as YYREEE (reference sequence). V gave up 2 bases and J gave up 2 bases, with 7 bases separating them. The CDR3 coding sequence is TGTGCCAGCAGCTTTCCAGGGAACTATGGCTACACCTTC. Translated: CASSFPGNYGYTF.

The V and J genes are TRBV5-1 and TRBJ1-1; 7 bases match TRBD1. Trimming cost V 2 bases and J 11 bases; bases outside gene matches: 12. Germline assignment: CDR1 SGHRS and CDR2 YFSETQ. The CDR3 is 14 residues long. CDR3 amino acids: CASSFQGGNEVAFF. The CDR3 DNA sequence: TGCGCCAGCAGCTTCCAGGGGGGAAACGAAGTGGCTTTCTTT.

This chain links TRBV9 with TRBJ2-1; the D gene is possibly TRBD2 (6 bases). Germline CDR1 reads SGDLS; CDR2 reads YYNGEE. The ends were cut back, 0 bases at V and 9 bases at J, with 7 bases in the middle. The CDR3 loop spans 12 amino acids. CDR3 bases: TGTGCCAGCAGCGTAGGGGGGGTTGAGCAGTTCTTC. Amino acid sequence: CASSVGGVEQFF.